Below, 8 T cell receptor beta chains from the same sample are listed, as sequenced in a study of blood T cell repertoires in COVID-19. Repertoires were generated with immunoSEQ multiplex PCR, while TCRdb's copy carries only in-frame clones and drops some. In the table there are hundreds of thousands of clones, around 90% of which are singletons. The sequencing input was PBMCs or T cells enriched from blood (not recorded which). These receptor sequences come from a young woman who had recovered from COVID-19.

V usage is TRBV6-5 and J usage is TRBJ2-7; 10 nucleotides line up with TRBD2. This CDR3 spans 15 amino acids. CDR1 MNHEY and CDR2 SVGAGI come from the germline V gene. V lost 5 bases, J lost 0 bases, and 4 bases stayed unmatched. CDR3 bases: TGTGCCAGCAGTCTAGCGGGGGCGACCTCCTACGAGCAGTACTTC. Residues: CASSLAGATSYEQYF.

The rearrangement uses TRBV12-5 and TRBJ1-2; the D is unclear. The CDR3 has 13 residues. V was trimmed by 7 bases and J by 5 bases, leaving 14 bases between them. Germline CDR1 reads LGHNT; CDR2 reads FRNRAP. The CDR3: CASAPSRGYGYTF. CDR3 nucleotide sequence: TGTGCTAGTGCTCCCTCGAGAGGGTATGGCTACACCTTC.

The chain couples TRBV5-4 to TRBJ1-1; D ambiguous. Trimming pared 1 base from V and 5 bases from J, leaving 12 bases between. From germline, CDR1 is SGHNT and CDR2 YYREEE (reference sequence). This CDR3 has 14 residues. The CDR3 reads CASSLRGLRTEAFF. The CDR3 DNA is TGTGCCAGCAGCTTGCGGGGTCTGAGGACTGAAGCTTTCTTT.

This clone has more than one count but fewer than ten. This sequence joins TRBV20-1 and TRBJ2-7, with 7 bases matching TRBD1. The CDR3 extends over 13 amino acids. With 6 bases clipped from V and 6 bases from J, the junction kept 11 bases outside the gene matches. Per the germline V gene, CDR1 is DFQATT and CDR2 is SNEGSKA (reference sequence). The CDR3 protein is CSASGDSSGEQYF. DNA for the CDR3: TGCAGTGCAAGTGGGGACAGCTCGGGCGAGCAGTACTTC.

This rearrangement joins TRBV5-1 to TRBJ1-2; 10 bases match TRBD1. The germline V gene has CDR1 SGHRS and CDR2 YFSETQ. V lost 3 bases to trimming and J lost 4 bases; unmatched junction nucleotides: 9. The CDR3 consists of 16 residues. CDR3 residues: CASSSGGTGVGYGYTF. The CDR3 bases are TGCGCCAGCAGCTCCGGAGGGACAGGGGTCGGCTATGGCTACACCTTC. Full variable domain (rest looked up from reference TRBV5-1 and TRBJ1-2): KAGVTQTPRYLIKTRGQQVTLSCSPISGHRSVSWYQQTPGQGLQFLFEYFSETQRNKGNFPGRFSGRQFSNSRSEMNVSTLELGDSALYLCASSSGGTGVGYGYTFGSGTRLTVV.

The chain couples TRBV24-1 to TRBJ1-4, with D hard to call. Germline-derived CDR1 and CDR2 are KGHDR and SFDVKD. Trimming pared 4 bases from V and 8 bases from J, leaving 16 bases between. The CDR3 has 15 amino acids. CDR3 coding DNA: TGTGCCACCAGTGACCCTACAGAGCCGATGGAAAAACTGTTTTTT. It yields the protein CATSDPTEPMEKLFF.

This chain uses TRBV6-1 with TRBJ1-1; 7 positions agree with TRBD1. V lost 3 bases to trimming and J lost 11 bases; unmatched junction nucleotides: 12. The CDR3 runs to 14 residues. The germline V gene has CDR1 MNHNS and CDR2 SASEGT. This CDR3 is CASSDGYRGKRAFF. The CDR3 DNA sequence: TGTGCCAGCAGTGACGGTTACAGGGGCAAAAGGGCTTTCTTT.

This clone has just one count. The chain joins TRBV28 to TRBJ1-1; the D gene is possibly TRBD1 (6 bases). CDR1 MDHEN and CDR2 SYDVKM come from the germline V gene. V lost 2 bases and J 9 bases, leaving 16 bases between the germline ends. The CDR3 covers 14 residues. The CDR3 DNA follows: TGTGCCAGCAGTTTAGTTGGGGGCACTAGGAAAGCTTTCTTT. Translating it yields CASSLVGGTRKAFF.